This TCR beta chain stems from a study of blood T cell repertoires in COVID-19. Looking at the study overall: There were acute and convalescent COVID-19 samples, and they came from the United States, Italy and Spain. PBMCs, B-cell-depleted T cells, or T cells were the source of the cDNA or gDNA that made up the material.

With regard to this clone: Other DNA sequences in the sample encode the same CDR3.

How the authors handled the data: Quantification of nucleated cells was approximated via reference gene primer amplification. Clones were read by immunoSEQ multiplex PCR, and TCRdb kept only the in-frame ones, dropping some. V and J calls and clone size are those listed in that table; D and trimming were worked out from the DNA. Here the sample spans around 180,000 clones, roughly 86% being singletons. Trimming left V 1 base short and J 4 bases short, with 10 bases between. Germline V gives CDR1 LNHDA, CDR2 SQIVND (reference sequence). The CDR3 has 14 residues. The sequenced sample consisted of peripheral blood. This receptor was identified in a woman in her twenties or thirties with active or convalescent COVID-19. This chain links TRBV19 with TRBJ1-2; no clear D. The CDR3 coding sequence is TGTGCCAGTAGTATAGGCGGAGGGCCCTATGGCTACACCTTC. Its translation: CASSIGGGPYGYTF.